This TCR beta chain was observed in a study of post-analysis software for immune sequencing data (dated by TCRdb to 2014 to 2015). Background on the whole study: Recorded disease courses included relapsing-remitting, secondary progressive and progressive-relapsing multiple sclerosis, with some patients lacking subtype annotation. A subset of samples was prepared in parallel using single-end sample barcoding, then pooled and co-amplified after Illumina adapter ligation. The patient repertoires were set against 11 previously published healthy control repertoires from donors whose ages ranged from roughly 6 to 26 years.

In the case of this clonotype: Its recognized antigen is unknown. One base away there is no much larger clone; base qualities are not given.

Libraries came from PCR. The reads were generated on an Illumina HiSeq 2500. To reduce PCR and sequencing biases, unique molecular identifiers were built into the TCR beta cDNA libraries. Per 1 to 10 million input T cells, approximately 500,000 cDNA molecules were obtained, such that each molecule approximated one T cell. Patient libraries were prepared and sequenced with the same protocol used for the earlier healthy control dataset. Samples belonging to the same batch were prepared together, multiplexed and sequenced on a shared HiSeq lane. Processing in the source paper ran as follows. MIGEC handled the raw barcoded reads, throwing out single-read molecular identifier groups before consensus assembly and CDR3 extraction. VDJtools was used for post-analysis of the clonotype tables, and diversity was normalized by down-sampling every dataset to the size of the smallest sample. Repertoire overlap clustering matched CDR3 amino acid but not nucleotide sequences to correct batch-related cross-sample contamination. TCRdb applied fastp at Q25 and MiXCR to the public reads, then kept only in-frame beta chains. Each CDR3 protein gets just one entry, which takes the most common genes and DNA from the rows behind it. The V and J calls and clone size are TCRdb's, not the authors'. Here the sample has some 500,000 distinct CDR3 sequences; around 40% occur a single time. Jointly, the top ten make up 9% to 14% of the sample.

Overall study outcomes, separate from this receptor: Normalized Chao1 diversity was significantly lower in multiple sclerosis patients than controls, suggesting substantial peripheral T-cell clonal expansion. Strong co-clustering of samples prepared in the same batch was shown by direct clustering with F measure, prompting a batch-effect correction. The control group was slightly older than the multiple sclerosis patient group.

To demonstrate the VDJtools post-analysis software, the study profiled TCR beta repertoires from the peripheral blood of approximately twelve young patients with multiple sclerosis. The multiple sclerosis patients were children and adolescents ranging in age from 6 to 15 years. Sequencing used blood. The origin of this receptor is a girl aged 10-17 years with multiple sclerosis.

CDR3 loop: CASSLGAGPGGYYGYTF. At the DNA level, the sequence is TGTGCCAGCAGCTTAGGGGCAGGACCTGGAGGTTACTATGGCTACACCTTC. The sequence is built from TRBV13 and TRBJ1-2, with no D gene named confidently. Per the germline V gene (reference sequence), PRHDT is the CDR1 and FYEKMQ is the CDR2. From cysteine to phenylalanine, the CDR3 is 17 amino acids long. CDR3 DNA only is kept here, 51 bases in frame from base 1. V drops 0 bases and J drops 3 bases, leaving 17 bases in between.